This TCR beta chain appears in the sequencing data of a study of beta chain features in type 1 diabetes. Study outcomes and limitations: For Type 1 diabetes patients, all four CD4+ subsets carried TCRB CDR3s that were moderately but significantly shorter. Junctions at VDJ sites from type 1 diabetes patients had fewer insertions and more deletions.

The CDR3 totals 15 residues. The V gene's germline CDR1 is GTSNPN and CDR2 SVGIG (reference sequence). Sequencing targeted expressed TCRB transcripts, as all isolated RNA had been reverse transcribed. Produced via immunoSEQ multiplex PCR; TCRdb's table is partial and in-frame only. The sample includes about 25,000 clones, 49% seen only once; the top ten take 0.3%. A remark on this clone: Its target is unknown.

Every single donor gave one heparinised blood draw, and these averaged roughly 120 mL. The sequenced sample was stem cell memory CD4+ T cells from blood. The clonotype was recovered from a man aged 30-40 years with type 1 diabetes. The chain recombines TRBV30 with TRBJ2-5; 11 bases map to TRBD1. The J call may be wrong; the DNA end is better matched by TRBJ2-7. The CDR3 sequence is CAWSVGTGGTYEQYF. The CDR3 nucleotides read TGTGCCTGGAGTGTCGGGACAGGGGGGACCTACGAGCAGTACTTC.